One sample yielded the 29 T cell receptor beta chains listed below, sequenced in a study of OX40 agonist ivuxolimab in advanced cancers. The data were produced by immunoSEQ multiplex PCR, yet TCRdb's version contains in-frame clones alone and is incomplete. The data hold some 60,000 clones, with 70% to 90% observed a single time. The sample in question was CD4+ or CD8+ T cells sorted from blood, obtained in a trial of the OX40 agonist ivuxolimab. The source of these receptors is an adult with an advanced solid tumor such as melanoma, head and neck, liver or kidney cancer.

The V gene is TRBV5-8, the J gene TRBJ1-1; D gene uncertain. CDR1 and CDR2 from the germline V gene are SGHTS and YDEGEE. This CDR3 contains 14 residues. The germline V and J ends were trimmed by 4 bases and 6 bases, with 16 bases remaining between them. The CDR3 region is CASSLGPAIPEAFF. CDR3 bases: TGTGCCAGCAGCCTGGGCCCCGCTATCCCTGAAGCTTTCTTT.

This clone is medium-sized (0.01 to 0.1%). The chain links TRBV4-2 to TRBJ2-5; TRBD2 matches at 9 bases. This CDR3 spans 16 amino acids. With V trimmed by 0 bases and J by 5 bases, 7 bases remained unmatched. Germline V gives CDR1 LGHNA, CDR2 YNFKEQ. As DNA, the CDR3 is TGTGCCAGCAGCCAAGAAGCCGCGGGGGGGCCGGAGACCCAGTACTTC. It is translated as CASSQEAAGGPETQYF.

V usage is TRBV5-1 and J usage is TRBJ1-2; 8 bases are a match to TRBD1. Germline CDR1 and CDR2: SGHRS and YFSETQ. This CDR3 comprises 14 residues. Losses at the gene ends were 5 bases for V and 5 bases for J; bases not matched to a gene: 8. The CDR3 loop is CASRETQGGYGYTF. The CDR3 coding sequence is TGCGCCAGCAGAGAGACACAGGGGGGGTATGGCTACACCTTC. Combining the CDR3 with reference TRBV5-1 and TRBJ1-2 gives the whole variable domain KAGVTQTPRYLIKTRGQQVTLSCSPISGHRSVSWYQQTPGQGLQFLFEYFSETQRNKGNFPGRFSGRQFSNSRSEMNVSTLELGDSALYLCASRETQGGYGYTFGSGTRLTVV.

This sequence joins TRBV7-9 and TRBJ1-1; TRBD1 agrees at 9 bases. CDR1 SEHNR and CDR2 FQNEAQ come from the germline V gene (reference sequence). This CDR3 contains 16 residues. J lost 4 bases, V lost 4 bases, and 10 bases had no gene match. The CDR3 reads CASSSLDRGLGTEAFF. CDR3 nucleotides: TGTGCCAGCAGCTCCTTGGACAGGGGTTTGGGCACTGAAGCTTTCTTT.

The genes are TRBV7-2 and TRBJ1-1, with D tentatively TRBD1 (5 bases). Trimming shortened V by 7 bases and J by 9 bases, and 21 bases separated the two germline ends. The CDR3 is made up of 14 amino acids. CDR1 SGHTA and CDR2 FQGNSA come from the germline V gene. In DNA form, the CDR3 reads TGTGCCAGCATCCTTAACCGGGACGGCCACCAAGCTTTCTTT. Protein: CASILNRDGHQAFF.

The chain carries TRBV19 and TRBJ1-1; TRBD1 aligns across 9 bases. The germline V gene encodes CDR1 LNHDA and CDR2 SQIVND (reference sequence). The CDR3 sequence is 14 residues long. V dropped 0 bases and J dropped 8; count of bases not matched to a gene: 4. The CDR3 nucleotides read TGTGCCAGTAGTATAGATGGACAGGGGAGGGAAGCTTTCTTT. Its translation is CASSIDGQGREAFF.

The chain joins TRBV7-8 to TRBJ1-2; perhaps TRBD1 as D (5 bases). CDR3 length equals 12 residues. Per germline, CDR1 SGHVS and CDR2 FQNEAQ. V was shortened by 3 bases and J by 8 bases, with 10 bases between the two germline ends. The CDR3 DNA reads TGTGCCAGCAGCTTGCGAGGGGACGGCTACACCTTC. As protein: CASSLRGDGYTF.

The genes are TRBV6-1 and TRBJ1-5, with D uncertain. Trimming left V 3 bases short and J 10 bases short, with 7 bases between. Per the germline V gene, CDR1 is MNHNS and CDR2 is SASEGT. The length of the CDR3 is 11 residues. The CDR3 is CASSELIPQHF. CDR3 DNA sequence: TGTGCCAGCAGTGAGTTGATACCCCAGCATTTT.

By frequency in the sample, this clone is medium-sized. The chain links TRBV6-5 to TRBJ1-5; D unclear. There are 13 residues in the CDR3. Trimming left V 5 bases short and J 5 bases short, with 10 bases between. Per the germline V gene, CDR1 is MNHEY and CDR2 is SVGAGI. Here the CDR3 DNA reads TGTGCCAGCAGTAGCCTTCCAGATCAGCCCCAGCATTTT. Translated: CASSSLPDQPQHF.

The gene calls are TRBV19 and TRBJ2-2, with D hard to call. Germline CDR1 and CDR2: LNHDA and SQIVND (reference sequence). CDR3 length equals 13 residues. The V and J ends lost 6 bases and 3 bases respectively, with 8 bases between them. CDR3 nucleotides: TGTGCCAGTAGCGCCAGGTACACCGGGGAGCTGTTTTTT. Protein sequence: CASSARYTGELFF.

The chain has TRBV18 and TRBJ1-6, with a possible D match to TRBD1 (5 bases). The CDR3 extends over 14 amino acids. V lost 3 bases, J lost 7 bases, and 10 bases lay in between. Germline CDR1 reads KGHSH; CDR2 reads LQKENI. The CDR3 sequence: CASSPGTDNSPLHF. CDR3 nucleotide sequence: TGTGCCAGCTCACCCGGGACGGACAATTCACCCCTCCACTTT.

This clone was found a few times. CDR3 bases: TGCGCCAGCAGCCAAGTCGGGGAGGGTAAACCTGAAGCTTTCTTT. This codes for CASSQVGEGKPEAFF. This sequence joins TRBV4-1 and TRBJ1-1; unclear D gene. V was shortened by 1 base and J by 6 bases, with 15 bases between the two germline ends. The V gene's germline CDR1 is MGHRA and CDR2 YSYEKL. This CDR3 spans 15 amino acids.

The gene calls are TRBV18 and TRBJ2-1; D not certain. There are 13 residues in the CDR3. V was shortened by 1 base and J by 14 bases, with 15 bases between the two germline ends. Germline loops: CDR1 KGHSH, CDR2 LQKENI. The CDR3 reads CASSPRPGEKKFF. As DNA, the CDR3 is TGTGCCAGCTCACCACGACCAGGCGAAAAGAAGTTCTTC.

This clone has a handful of counts. This chain uses TRBV4-3 with TRBJ1-5; D not resolved. V was clipped by 3 bases and J by 5 bases, with 8 bases between them. This CDR3 comprises 13 residues. The germline CDR1 and CDR2 sequences are LGHNA and YSLEER. DNA for the CDR3: TGCGCCAGCAGCCAGTCCCTGGATCAGCCCCAGCATTTT. It encodes CASSQSLDQPQHF.

This clone appeared a few times. The chain couples TRBV19 to TRBJ1-6; possibly TRBD1 for D (6 bases). Per germline, CDR1 LNHDA and CDR2 SQIVND (reference sequence). Trimming removed 7 bases at V and 7 bases at J, with 11 bases between. The CDR3 has 13 residues. The chain's CDR3 is CASKVGGNSPLHF. DNA for the CDR3: TGTGCCAGTAAGGTAGGGGGAAATTCACCCCTCCACTTT.

The J gene is TRBJ2-3, the V gene TRBV5-1, with TRBD1 matching over 10 bases. CDR1 and CDR2 from the germline V gene are SGHRS and YFSETQ. CDR3 length equals 15 residues. V dropped 3 bases and J dropped 2; count of bases not matched to a gene: 3. For the CDR3, the DNA is TGCGCCAGCAGCTGGGACAGGGGTGCCACAGATACGCAGTATTTT. Translated, it gives CASSWDRGATDTQYF.

This clone was recorded only once. V gene TRBV28 combines with J gene TRBJ1-2; the match to TRBD1 covers 12 bases. With V trimmed by 3 bases and J by 2 bases, 4 bases remained unmatched. The CDR3 loop spans 16 amino acids. Germline V gives CDR1 MDHEN, CDR2 SYDVKM. The CDR3 region is CASSFPGQGANYGYTF. As DNA, the CDR3 is TGTGCCAGCAGTTTTCCGGGACAGGGGGCAAACTATGGCTACACCTTC.

The chain links TRBV9 to TRBJ2-3, with D possibly being TRBD1 or TRBD2 (5 bases each). Trimming cost V 4 bases and J 6 bases, with 18 bases left between them. This CDR3 region has 15 residues. Germline V gene lookup returns CDR1 SGDLS and CDR2 YYNGEE. CDR3 sequence (DNA): TGTGCCAGCAGCCCCCGGGACGGCCCGCGGGATACGCAGTATTTT. It is translated as CASSPRDGPRDTQYF.

This chain links TRBV27 with TRBJ1-4, with unresolved D. This CDR3 region has 14 residues. The germline CDR1 and CDR2 sequences are MNHEY and SMNVEV (reference sequence). V lost 2 bases and J lost 3, with 7 bases in between. The CDR3 region has the DNA TGTGCCAGCAGTTTAAGAGGATCTAATGAAAAACTGTTTTTT. Its translation: CASSLRGSNEKLFF.

V and J are TRBV6-4 and TRBJ1-6; D might be TRBD1 (6 bases). V shed 8 bases and J shed 0 bases, with 17 bases lying between them. The CDR3 has 17 residues. Germline V gene data show CDR1 as MRHNA and CDR2 as SNTAGT. CDR3 region: CASRPGGASSYNSPLHF. As DNA, the CDR3 is TGTGCCAGCCGTCCTGGGGGGGCGAGCTCCTATAATTCACCCCTCCACTTT.

The chain is built from TRBV27 and TRBJ2-7, with 8 bases that match TRBD1. Germline CDR1 and CDR2: MNHEY and SMNVEV (reference sequence). This CDR3 has 17 residues. With V trimmed by 3 bases and J by 5 bases, 15 bases remained unmatched. CDR3 sequence reads: CASSLTGVHPPRDEQYF. CDR3 nucleotides: TGTGCCAGCAGTTTGACAGGGGTTCACCCCCCTAGGGACGAGCAGTACTTC.

The genes are TRBV4-1 and TRBJ1-5; possibly TRBD1 for D (6 bases). Trimming shortened V by 4 bases and J by 7 bases, and 17 bases separated the two germline ends. Germline V gene sequence: CDR1 MGHRA, CDR2 YSYEKL. This CDR3 contains 15 residues. CDR3 nucleotide sequence: TGCGCCAGCAGCCTACAAGACAGAGGGGGACAGCCCCAGCATTTT. Translated, it gives CASSLQDRGGQPQHF.

The chain uses TRBV10-3 and TRBJ1-1, with TRBD1 matching 7 bases. V lost 10 bases, J lost 1 base, and 9 bases stayed unmatched. This CDR3 region has 14 residues. Germline CDR1 and CDR2: ENHRY and SYGVKD. The CDR3 loop is CATLQQGTNTEAFF. For the CDR3, the DNA is TGTGCCACCCTCCAACAGGGGACGAACACTGAAGCTTTCTTT.

This clone appeared once. One end of the junction is discordant with germline, which a read error may explain. The V call is TRBV11-3, the J call TRBJ1-2; TRBD1 matches at 7 bases. The CDR3 is made up of 12 amino acids. CDR1 is SGHNT, CDR2 YENEEA, per germline. CDR3 nucleotide sequence: TGTGCCAGCAGTACAGGGGAGAAAGGCTGCACCTTC. Translation: CASSTGEKGCTF.

This rearrangement joins TRBV9 to TRBJ2-7, with D maybe TRBD2 (6 bases). The CDR3 is made up of 12 amino acids. CDR1 and CDR2 (germline): SGDLS, YYNGEE. V lost 4 bases, J lost 4 bases, and 9 bases lay in between. This chain's CDR3 is CASSPGRYEQYF. The CDR3 DNA reads as TGTGCCAGCAGCCCAGGGAGGTACGAGCAGTACTTC.

This chain uses TRBV11-2 with TRBJ2-1; maybe TRBD1 (5 bases). The V and J ends lost 5 bases and 0 bases respectively, with 14 bases between them. The CDR3 runs 16 residues. The germline gives CDR1 SGHAT, CDR2 FQNNGV. As DNA, the CDR3 is TGTGCCAGCAGCCCCCTGGGGCGGAGCTCCTACAATGAGCAGTTCTTC. This codes for CASSPLGRSSYNEQFF.

This chain links TRBV5-1 with TRBJ1-4; D is ambiguous. With 5 bases removed from V and 2 bases from J, the gap between germline ends came to 10 bases. This CDR3 contains 14 residues. The germline V gene encodes CDR1 SGHRS and CDR2 YFSETQ. The CDR3: CASSLSSTNEKLFF. For the CDR3, the DNA is TGCGCCAGCAGTCTCTCTTCCACTAATGAAAAACTGTTTTTT.

CDR3 residues: CASSPRASGNTIYF. The CDR3 coding sequence is TGCGCCAGCAGCCCCCGGGCCTCTGGAAACACCATATATTTT. This rearrangement joins TRBV4-3 to TRBJ1-3; no reliable D call. The ends were cut back, 4 bases at V and 0 bases at J, with 7 bases in the middle. This CDR3 has 14 amino acids. The germline gives CDR1 LGHNA, CDR2 YSLEER.

This sequence joins TRBV5-4 and TRBJ2-5; D is uncertain. Deletions cut 0 bases from V and 5 bases from J, with 8 bases between. The CDR3 covers 13 residues. Germline assignment: CDR1 SGHNT and CDR2 YYREEE (reference sequence). DNA of the CDR3: TGTGCCAGCAGCTTGGCCCTCGGGGAGACCCAGTACTTC. It encodes CASSLALGETQYF.